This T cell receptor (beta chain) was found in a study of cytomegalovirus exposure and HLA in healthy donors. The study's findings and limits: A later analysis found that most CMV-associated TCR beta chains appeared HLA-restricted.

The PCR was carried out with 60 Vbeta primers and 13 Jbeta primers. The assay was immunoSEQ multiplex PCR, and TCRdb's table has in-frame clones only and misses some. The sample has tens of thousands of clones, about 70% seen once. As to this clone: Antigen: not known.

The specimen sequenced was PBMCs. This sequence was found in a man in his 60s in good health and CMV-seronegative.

CDR3 loop: CASSLLGDTEAFF. In nucleotides, the CDR3 is TGTGCCAGCAGCTTACTGGGAGACACTGAAGCTTTCTTT. The chain employs TRBV7-9 and TRBJ1-1; D remains unclear. The CDR3 consists of 13 residues. Germline-derived CDR1 and CDR2 are SEHNR and FQNEAQ (reference sequence). Trimming took off 2 bases at V and 3 bases at J, with 7 bases between the two ends.